This TCR beta chain was captured by sequencing in a study of cytomegalovirus exposure and HLA in healthy donors. The wider study: Membership in the Caucasian-associated ancestry cluster was found for 65% to 85% of approximately 380 genotyped donors.

About this clone: Its antigen is not known.

The primer mix had 60 Vbeta and 13 Jbeta primers. Some clones are missing from TCRdb's copy, which holds only in-frame ones; the method was immunoSEQ multiplex PCR. Among under 200,000 clones, 82% were seen once, and the ten largest hold approximately 0.47%. Findings and limits, study-wide: Across donors, presence/absence analyses took sequencing depth to be roughly uniform. A prior analysis recorded that most TCR beta V segments were productive about 90% or about 30% of the time. Sequencing likely generated an artifact that appeared as a cluster of highly shared sequence variants.

The TCR sequence derives from a woman in her forties or fifties in good health and CMV-seronegative. Source material: PBMCs.

CDR3 DNA: TGTGCCAGCAGTTTTAACCCAACGACAGGGGGTCTCGGCTATGGCTACACCTTC. Protein sequence: CASSFNPTTGGLGYGYTF. The chain couples TRBV28 to TRBJ1-2; the match to TRBD1 covers 9 bases. Trimming at V came to 3 bases and at J to 4 bases, leaving 15 bases not matched to a gene. The CDR3 length is 18 residues. Germline lookup yields CDR1 MDHEN and CDR2 SYDVKM.